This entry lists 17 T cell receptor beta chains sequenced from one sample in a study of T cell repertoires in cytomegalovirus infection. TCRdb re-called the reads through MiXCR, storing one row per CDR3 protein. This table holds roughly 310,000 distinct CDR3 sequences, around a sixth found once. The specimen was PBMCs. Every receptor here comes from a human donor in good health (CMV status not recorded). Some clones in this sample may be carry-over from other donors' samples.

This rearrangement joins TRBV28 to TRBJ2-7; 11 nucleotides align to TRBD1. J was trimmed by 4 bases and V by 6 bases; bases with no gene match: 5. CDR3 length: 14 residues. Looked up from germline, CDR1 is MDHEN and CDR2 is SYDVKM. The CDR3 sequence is CASRVGQGAYEQYF. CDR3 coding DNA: TGTGCCAGCAGGGTCGGACAGGGGGCTTACGAGCAGTACTTC.

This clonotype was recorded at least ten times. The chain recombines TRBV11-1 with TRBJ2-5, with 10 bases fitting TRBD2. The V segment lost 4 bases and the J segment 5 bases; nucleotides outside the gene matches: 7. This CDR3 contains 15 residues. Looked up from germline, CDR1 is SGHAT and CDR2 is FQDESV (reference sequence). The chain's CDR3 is CASSSSLAGAETQYF. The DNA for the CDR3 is TGTGCCAGCAGCTCCTCCCTAGCGGGGGCGGAGACCCAGTACTTC. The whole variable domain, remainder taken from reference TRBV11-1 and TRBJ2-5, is EAEVAQSPRYKITEKSQAVAFWCDPISGHATLYWYRQILGQGPELLVQFQDESVVDDSQLPKDRFSAERLKGVDSTLKIQPAELGDSAMYLCASSSSLAGAETQYFGPGTRLLVL.

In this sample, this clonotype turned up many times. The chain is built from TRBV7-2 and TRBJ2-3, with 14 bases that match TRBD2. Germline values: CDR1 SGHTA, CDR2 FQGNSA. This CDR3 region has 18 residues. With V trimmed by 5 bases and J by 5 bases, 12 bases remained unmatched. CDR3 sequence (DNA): TGTGCCAGCAGCGCCATGGGACTAGCGGGGGCTGAAGTAGATACGCAGTATTTT. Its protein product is CASSAMGLAGAEVDTQYF. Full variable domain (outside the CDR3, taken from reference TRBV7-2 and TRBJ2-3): GAGVSQSPSNKVTEKGKDVELRCDPISGHTALYWYRQSLGQGLEFLIYFQGNSAPDKSGLPSDRFSAERTGGSVSTLTIQRTQQEDSAVYLCASSAMGLAGAEVDTQYFGPGTRLTVL.

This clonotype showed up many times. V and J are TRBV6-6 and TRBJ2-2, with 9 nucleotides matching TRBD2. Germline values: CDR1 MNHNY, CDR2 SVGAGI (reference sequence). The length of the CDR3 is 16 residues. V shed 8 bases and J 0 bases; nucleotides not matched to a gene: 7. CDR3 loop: CASQRAGGTNTGELFF. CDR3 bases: TGTGCCAGCCAGAGAGCGGGGGGAACGAACACCGGGGAGCTGTTTTTT.

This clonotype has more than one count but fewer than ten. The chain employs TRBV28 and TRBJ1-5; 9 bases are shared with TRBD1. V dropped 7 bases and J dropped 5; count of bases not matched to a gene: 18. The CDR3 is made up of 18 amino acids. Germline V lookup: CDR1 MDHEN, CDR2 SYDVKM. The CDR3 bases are TGTGCCAGCACCTGGGGTGGGACAGGGCTCGATCGGGATCAGCCCCAGCATTTT. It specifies CASTWGGTGLDRDQPQHF.

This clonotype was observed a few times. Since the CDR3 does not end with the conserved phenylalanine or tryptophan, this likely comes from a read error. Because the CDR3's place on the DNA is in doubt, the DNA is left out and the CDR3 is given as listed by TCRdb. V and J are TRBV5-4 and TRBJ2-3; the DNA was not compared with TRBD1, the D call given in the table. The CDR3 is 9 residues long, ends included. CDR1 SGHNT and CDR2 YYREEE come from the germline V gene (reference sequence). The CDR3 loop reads CASPQRPGG.

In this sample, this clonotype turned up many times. In nucleotides, the CDR3 is TGTGCCAGCAGTTACGACAGATTCGAGCAGTACTTC. This sequence encodes CASSYDRFEQYF. The rearrangement links TRBV6-5 to TRBJ2-7, with D maybe TRBD1 (5 bases). V was trimmed by 2 bases and J by 6 bases, leaving 8 bases between them. CDR1 and CDR2 (germline): MNHEY, SVGAGI. This CDR3 region has 12 residues.

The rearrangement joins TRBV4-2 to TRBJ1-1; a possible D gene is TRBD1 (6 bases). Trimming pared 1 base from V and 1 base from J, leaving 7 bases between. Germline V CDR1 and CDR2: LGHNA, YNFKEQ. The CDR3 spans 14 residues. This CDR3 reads CASSQGDTNTEAFF. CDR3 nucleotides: TGTGCCAGCAGCCAAGGGGACACGAACACTGAAGCTTTCTTT.

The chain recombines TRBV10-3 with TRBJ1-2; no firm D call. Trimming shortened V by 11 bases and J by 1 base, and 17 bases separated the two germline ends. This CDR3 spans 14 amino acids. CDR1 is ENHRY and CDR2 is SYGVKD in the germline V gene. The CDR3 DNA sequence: TGTGCCGGCCACGGTACGGGGAGTAACTATGGCTACACCTTC. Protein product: CAGHGTGSNYGYTF.

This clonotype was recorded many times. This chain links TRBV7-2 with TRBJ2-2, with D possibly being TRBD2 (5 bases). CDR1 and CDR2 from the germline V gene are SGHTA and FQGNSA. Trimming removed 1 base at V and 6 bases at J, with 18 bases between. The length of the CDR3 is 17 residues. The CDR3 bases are TGTGCCAGCAGCTTAGATTGGGGTGCTAGCCGCGCCGGGGAGCTGTTTTTT. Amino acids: CASSLDWGASRAGELFF.

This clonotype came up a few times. For the CDR3, the DNA is TGTGCCAGCAGCCAAGATGGTCCCGTCGGGGGCCCCGCCGAGACCCAGTACTTC. It yields the protein CASSQDGPVGGPAETQYF. The chain has TRBV4-2 and TRBJ2-5, with D perhaps given as TRBD1 or TRBD2 (6 bases each). The CDR3 covers 18 residues. The germline CDR1 and CDR2 sequences are LGHNA and YNFKEQ. With 0 bases removed from V and 5 bases from J, the gap between germline ends came to 22 bases.

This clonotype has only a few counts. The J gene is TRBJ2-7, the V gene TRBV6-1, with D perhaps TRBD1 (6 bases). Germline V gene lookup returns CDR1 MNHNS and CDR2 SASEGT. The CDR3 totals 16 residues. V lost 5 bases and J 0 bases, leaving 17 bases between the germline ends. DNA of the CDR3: TGTGCCAGCAGTTACCCCCTCGGCAGGGGCTCCTACGAGCAGTACTTC. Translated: CASSYPLGRGSYEQYF.

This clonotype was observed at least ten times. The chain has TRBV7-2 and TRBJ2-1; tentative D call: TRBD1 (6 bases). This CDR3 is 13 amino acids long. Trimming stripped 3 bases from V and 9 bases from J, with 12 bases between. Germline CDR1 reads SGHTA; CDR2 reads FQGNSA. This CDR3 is CASSLDRRGEQFF. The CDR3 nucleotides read TGTGCCAGCAGCTTGGATCGCAGGGGTGAGCAGTTCTTC.

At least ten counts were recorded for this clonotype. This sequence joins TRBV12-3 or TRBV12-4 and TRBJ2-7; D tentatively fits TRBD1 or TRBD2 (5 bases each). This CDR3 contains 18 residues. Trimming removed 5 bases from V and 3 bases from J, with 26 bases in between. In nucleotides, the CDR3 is TGTGCCAGCAGTCCCCGCCCCGCTTCACGGGCTGGGGGCTACGAGCAGTACTTC. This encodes CASSPRPASRAGGYEQYF.

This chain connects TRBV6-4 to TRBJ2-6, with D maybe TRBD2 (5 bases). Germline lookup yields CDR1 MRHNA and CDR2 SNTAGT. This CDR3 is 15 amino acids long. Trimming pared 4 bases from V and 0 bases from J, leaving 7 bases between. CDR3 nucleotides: TGTGCCAGCAGTGTACGGGGCTCTGGGGCCAACGTCCTGACTTTC. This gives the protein CASSVRGSGANVLTF.

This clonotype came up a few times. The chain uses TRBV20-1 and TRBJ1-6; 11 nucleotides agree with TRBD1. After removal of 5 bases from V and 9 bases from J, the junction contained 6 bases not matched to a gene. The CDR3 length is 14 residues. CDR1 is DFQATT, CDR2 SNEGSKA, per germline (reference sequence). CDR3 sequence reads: CSARTGTGGSPLHF. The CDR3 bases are TGCAGTGCTCGTACCGGGACAGGGGGTTCACCCCTCCACTTT.

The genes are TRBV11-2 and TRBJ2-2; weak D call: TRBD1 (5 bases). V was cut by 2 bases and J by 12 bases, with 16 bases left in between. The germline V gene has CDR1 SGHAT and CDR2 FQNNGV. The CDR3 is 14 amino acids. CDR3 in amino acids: CASSLSPRAGKLFF. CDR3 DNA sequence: TGTGCCAGCAGCTTATCCCCCCGGGCAGGGAAGCTGTTTTTT.